A selection of T cell receptor beta chains follows, all from one sample in a study of cytomegalovirus exposure and HLA in healthy donors. TCRdb's copy holds only in-frame clones and misses some; the assay was immunoSEQ multiplex PCR. The sample gives some 150,000 clones, around nine tenths of which show up once; about 5% is in the top ten. Sequencing was carried out using PBMCs. The receptors were gathered from a woman aged 25 to 39 in good health and CMV-seronegative. Each CDR3 is given with its conserved first and last residue. A D gene is named only where the DNA matches it firmly. The size field is filled for only some rows; it gives once, few, many or a size class.

J gene: TRBJ1-1; V gene: TRBV10-3; D gene: .; clone size: .; CDR3 DNA: TGTGCCATCAGTGAAGGGGTAACGAACACTGAAGCTTTCTTT; CDR3 protein: CAISEGVTNTEAFF
J gene: TRBJ1-1; V gene: TRBV10-3; D gene: TRBD1; clone size: few; CDR3 DNA: TGTGCCACGGGCAGAGCTGGGACAGGGGGCGACGGGGCTTTCTTT; CDR3 protein: CATGRAGTGGDGAFF
J gene: TRBJ1-6; V gene: TRBV7-2; D gene: .; clone size: once; CDR3 DNA: TGTGCCAGCAGCCCTAGCTTCGGCAGCTCCTATAATTCACCCCTCCACTTT; CDR3 protein: CASSPSFGSSYNSPLHF
J gene: TRBJ2-4; V gene: TRBV27; D gene: TRBD1; clone size: .; CDR3 DNA: TGTGCCAGCAGTGGGGGTGGGACAGTTCAGTACTTC; CDR3 protein: CASSGGGTVQYF
J gene: TRBJ2-7; V gene: TRBV7-3; D gene: .; clone size: .; CDR3 DNA: TGTGCCAGCAGCTTAACGGGAGTCTCCTACGAGCAGTACTTC; CDR3 protein: CASSLTGVSYEQYF
J gene: TRBJ1-3; V gene: TRBV7-2; D gene: .; clone size: .; CDR3 DNA: TGTGCCAGCACCCACAGCTACTCTGGAAACACCATATATTTT; CDR3 protein: CASTHSYSGNTIYF
J gene: TRBJ2-7; V gene: TRBV5-4; D gene: TRBD2; clone size: .; CDR3 DNA: TGTGCCAGCAGCTTGGCCCCGGGAGCGGGATCGGGCAGCCACGAGCAGTACTTC; CDR3 protein: CASSLAPGAGSGSHEQYF
J gene: TRBJ2-1; V gene: TRBV7-9; D gene: .; clone size: .; CDR3 DNA: TGTGCCAGCAGCTTAGGGTTAGACAATGAGCAGTTCTTC; CDR3 protein: CASSLGLDNEQFF
J gene: TRBJ1-2; V gene: TRBV6-5; D gene: TRBD1; clone size: once; CDR3 DNA: TGTGCCAGCAGCTCCCGGGACAGGGGAGACTATGGCTACACCTTC; CDR3 protein: CASSSRDRGDYGYTF
J gene: TRBJ2-1; V gene: TRBV6-5; D gene: .; clone size: few; CDR3 DNA: TGTGCCAGCAGTCGATTGGGTGGGGCTTACAATGAGCAGTTCTTC; CDR3 protein: CASSRLGGAYNEQFF
J gene: TRBJ2-5; V gene: TRBV29-1; D gene: TRBD2; clone size: .; CDR3 DNA: TGCAGCGTTGGTTCTAGCGGGAGTGCGACCCAGTACTTC; CDR3 protein: CSVGSSGSATQYF
J gene: TRBJ2-5; V gene: TRBV4-3; D gene: TRBD2; clone size: few; CDR3 DNA: TGCGCCAGCAGCCAAGGGTGGGGGGGGGAGACCCAGTACTTC; CDR3 protein: CASSQGWGGETQYF
J gene: TRBJ1-2; V gene: TRBV28; D gene: .; clone size: .; CDR3 DNA: TGTGCCAGCAGTTTAACTAAATCATTATATGGCTACACCTTC; CDR3 protein: CASSLTKSLYGYTF
J gene: TRBJ2-7; V gene: TRBV7-2; D gene: TRBD2; clone size: .; CDR3 DNA: TGTGCCAGCAGTAACCTCCTAGCGGGAGGAGGCTACGAGCAGTACTTC; CDR3 protein: CASSNLLAGGGYEQYF
J gene: TRBJ2-4; V gene: TRBV7-2; D gene: TRBD1; clone size: .; CDR3 DNA: TGTGCCAGCAGCACCGACAGGGGTTTAGCCAAAAACATTCAGTACTTC; CDR3 protein: CASSTDRGLAKNIQYF